This T cell receptor (beta chain) originates from a study of T cell responses to AZD1222 COVID-19 vaccine. Whole-study context: Pooled samples include second doses given at about 4 or 12 weeks.

The data were produced by immunoSEQ multiplex PCR, yet TCRdb's version contains in-frame clones alone and is incomplete. The table lists roughly 150,000 clones, over 90% of them singletons. Study-level results: Spike-specific TCR breadth and depth rose after two AZD1222 doses. Regions left unmutated in variants are reportedly the target of nearly half of spike-specific TCRs. Most donors were white British and more were female, and clonal diversity was possibly underestimated.

Concerning this clone itself: Its antigen is still unknown.

Germline V gene data show CDR1 as KGHSH and CDR2 as LQKENI. The CDR3 consists of 15 residues. V lost 5 bases and J lost 1, with 14 bases in between. The receptor's source is an adult in good health. The chain couples TRBV18 to TRBJ1-1, with D possibly matching TRBD1 (5 bases). The material sequenced was peripheral blood, taken on day 0 of AZD1222 vaccination. CDR3 DNA: TGTGCCAGCTCAATAACCGGGACGGGGAACACTGAAGCTTTCTTT. Translated, it gives CASSITGTGNTEAFF.